Presented here are 3 T cell receptor beta chains from one specimen sequenced in a study of blood T cell repertoires in COVID-19. The assay was immunoSEQ multiplex PCR, and TCRdb's table has in-frame clones only and misses some. The sample shows 60,000 to 80,000 clones, less than 90% of them seen only once. What was sequenced was peripheral blood. The source is a man in his fifties with active COVID-19.

V usage is TRBV7-2 and J usage is TRBJ2-1; D ambiguous. The V gene lost 5 bases and the J gene lost 9 bases, with 11 bases spanning the gap. The germline CDR1 and CDR2 sequences are SGHTA and FQGNSA. The CDR3 totals 12 residues. Here the CDR3 reads CASSPLGPEQFF. DNA of the CDR3: TGTGCCAGCAGCCCGCTGGGCCCTGAGCAGTTCTTC. The full variable domain, with the rest looked up from reference TRBV7-2 and TRBJ2-1, is GAGVSQSPSNKVTEKGKDVELRCDPISGHTALYWYRQSLGQGLEFLIYFQGNSAPDKSGLPSDRFSAERTGGSVSTLTIQRTQQEDSAVYLCASSPLGPEQFFGPGTRLTVL.

The chain joins TRBV10-3 to TRBJ2-7; TRBD1 matches at 9 bases. The CDR3 has 17 amino acids. Germline CDR1 and CDR2: ENHRY and SYGVKD. The trim removed 6 bases at V and 5 bases at J, leaving 17 bases unmatched. The CDR3 spells CAIRRSDRDRAWDEQYF. The DNA of the CDR3 is TGTGCCATCAGGAGATCAGACCGGGACAGGGCATGGGACGAGCAGTACTTC.

The genes are TRBV7-8 and TRBJ2-1, with a tentative D call TRBD2 (5 bases). This CDR3 contains 14 residues. The germline gives CDR1 SGHVS, CDR2 FQNEAQ. Trimming pared 3 bases from V and 2 bases from J, leaving 8 bases between. The CDR3 bases are TGTGCCAGCAGCTTTAGGACTGCCTACAATGAGCAGTTCTTC. The encoded protein is CASSFRTAYNEQFF.